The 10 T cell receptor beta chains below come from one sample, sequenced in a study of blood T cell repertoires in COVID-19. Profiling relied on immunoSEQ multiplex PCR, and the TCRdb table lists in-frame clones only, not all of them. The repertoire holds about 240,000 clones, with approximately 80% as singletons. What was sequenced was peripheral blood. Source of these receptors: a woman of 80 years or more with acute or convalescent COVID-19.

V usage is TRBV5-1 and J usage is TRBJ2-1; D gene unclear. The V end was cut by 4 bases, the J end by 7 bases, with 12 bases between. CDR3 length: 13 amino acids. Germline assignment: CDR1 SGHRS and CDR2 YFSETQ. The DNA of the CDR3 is TGCGCCAGCAGCGAAGACACGCCAAATGAGCAGTTCTTC. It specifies CASSEDTPNEQFF.

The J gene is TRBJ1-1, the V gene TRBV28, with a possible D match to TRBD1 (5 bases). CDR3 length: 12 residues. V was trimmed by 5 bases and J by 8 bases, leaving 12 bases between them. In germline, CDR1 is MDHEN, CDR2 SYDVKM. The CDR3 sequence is CASSPQGTEAFF. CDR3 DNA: TGTGCCAGCAGTCCTCAGGGTACGGAAGCTTTCTTT.

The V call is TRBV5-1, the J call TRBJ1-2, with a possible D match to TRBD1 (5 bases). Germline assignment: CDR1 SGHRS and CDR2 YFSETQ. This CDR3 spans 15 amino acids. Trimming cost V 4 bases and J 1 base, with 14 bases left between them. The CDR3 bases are TGCGCCAGCAGCACCGCCATGGGGCATAACTATGGCTACACCTTC. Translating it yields CASSTAMGHNYGYTF. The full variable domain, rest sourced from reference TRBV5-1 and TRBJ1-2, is KAGVTQTPRYLIKTRGQQVTLSCSPISGHRSVSWYQQTPGQGLQFLFEYFSETQRNKGNFPGRFSGRQFSNSRSEMNVSTLELGDSALYLCASSTAMGHNYGYTFGSGTRLTVV.

As DNA, the CDR3 is TGTGCCAGCAGCCCCACAGAGAACACTGAAGCTTTCTTT. The encoded protein is CASSPTENTEAFF. This rearrangement joins TRBV5-4 to TRBJ1-1; D not certain. The CDR3 consists of 13 residues. Trimming removed 4 bases at V and 1 base at J, with 8 bases between. Germline V lookup: CDR1 SGHNT, CDR2 YYREEE (reference sequence).

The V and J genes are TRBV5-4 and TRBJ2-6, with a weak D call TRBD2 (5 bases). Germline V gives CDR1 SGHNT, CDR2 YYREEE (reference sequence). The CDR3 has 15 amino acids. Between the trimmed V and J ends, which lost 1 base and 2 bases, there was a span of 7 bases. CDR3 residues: CASSLFGTGANVLTF. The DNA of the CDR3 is TGTGCCAGCAGCTTGTTCGGGACTGGGGCCAACGTCCTGACTTTC.

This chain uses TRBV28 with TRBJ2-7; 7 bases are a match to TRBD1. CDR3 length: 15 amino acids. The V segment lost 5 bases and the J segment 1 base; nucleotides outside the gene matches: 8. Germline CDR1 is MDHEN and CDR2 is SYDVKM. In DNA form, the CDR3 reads TGTGCCAGCAGTGTTGGACAGGCCTCTTCCTACGAGCAGTACTTC. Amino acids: CASSVGQASSYEQYF. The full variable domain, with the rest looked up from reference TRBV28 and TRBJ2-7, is DVKVTQSSRYLVKRTGEKVFLECVQDMDHENMFWYRQDPGLGLRLIYFSYDVKMKEKGDIPEGYSVSREKKERFSLILESASTNQTSMYLCASSVGQASSYEQYFGPGTRLTVT.

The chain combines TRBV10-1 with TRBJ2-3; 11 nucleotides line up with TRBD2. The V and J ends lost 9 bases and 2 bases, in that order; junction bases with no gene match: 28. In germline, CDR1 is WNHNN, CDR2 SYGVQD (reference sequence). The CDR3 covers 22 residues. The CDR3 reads CARTPQPEGVSGGAVTTDTQYF. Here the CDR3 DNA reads TGCGCCAGAACTCCCCAGCCAGAGGGAGTTAGCGGGGGGGCCGTCACCACAGATACGCAGTATTTT.

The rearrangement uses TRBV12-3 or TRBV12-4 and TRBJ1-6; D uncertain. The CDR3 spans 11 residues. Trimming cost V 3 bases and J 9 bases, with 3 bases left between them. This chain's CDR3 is CASSFSSPLHF. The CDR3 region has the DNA TGTGCCAGCAGTTTTAGTTCACCCCTCCACTTT.

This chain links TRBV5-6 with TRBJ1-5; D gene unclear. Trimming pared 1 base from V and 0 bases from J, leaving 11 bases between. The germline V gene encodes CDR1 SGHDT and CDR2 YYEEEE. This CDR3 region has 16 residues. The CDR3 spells CASSLWGEYSNQPQHF. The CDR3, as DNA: TGTGCCAGCAGCTTGTGGGGAGAGTATAGCAATCAGCCCCAGCATTTT.

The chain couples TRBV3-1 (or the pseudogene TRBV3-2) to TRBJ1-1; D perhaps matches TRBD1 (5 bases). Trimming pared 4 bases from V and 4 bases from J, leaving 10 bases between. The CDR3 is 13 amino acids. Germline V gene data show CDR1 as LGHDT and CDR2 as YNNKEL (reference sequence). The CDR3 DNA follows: TGTGCCAGCAGCCGGGGGGGAGTCACTGAAGCTTTCTTT. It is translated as CASSRGGVTEAFF.